Each of the 6 T cell receptor beta chains below was sequenced from the same sample in a study of T cell responses to AZD1222 COVID-19 vaccine. Libraries were prepared by immunoSEQ multiplex PCR; TCRdb keeps only in-frame clonotypes and omits some of them. The sample shows 100,000 to 110,000 clones, 85% to 95% of them seen only once. The sample consisted of peripheral blood, taken on day 0 of AZD1222 vaccination. The receptors derive from an adult in good health.

V usage is TRBV7-9 and J usage is TRBJ2-1; 7 nucleotides align to TRBD1. The CDR3 contains 13 residues. Germline CDR1 is SEHNR and CDR2 is FQNEAQ (reference sequence). Trimming removed 5 bases from V and 7 bases from J; junction bases left unmatched: 5. The CDR3 is CASSRDSRNEQFF. The CDR3, as DNA: TGTGCCAGCAGCAGGGACAGCAGGAATGAGCAGTTCTTC.

The V gene is TRBV19, the J gene TRBJ2-4; 9 positions match TRBD1. The trim removed 4 bases at V and 13 bases at J, leaving 2 bases unmatched. CDR1 and CDR2 (germline): LNHDA, SQIVND (reference sequence). The CDR3 runs to 11 residues. CDR3 loop: CASSTGQGQYF. The CDR3 nucleotides read TGTGCCAGTAGTACCGGACAGGGGCAGTACTTC.

The gene calls are TRBV6-2 or TRBV6-3 and TRBJ1-6; D ambiguous. Between the trimmed V and J ends, which lost 0 bases and 8 bases, there was a span of 14 bases. CDR1 is MNHEY and CDR2 is SVGEGT in the germline V gene. CDR3 length: 16 residues. The CDR3 spells CASSYSINLRDSPLHF. The CDR3 nucleotides read TGTGCCAGCAGTTACTCGATTAACTTACGGGATTCACCCCTCCACTTT.

This chain uses TRBV7-9 with TRBJ1-4; the match to TRBD1 covers 8 bases. Trimming removed 5 bases from V and 10 bases from J; junction bases left unmatched: 9. From germline, CDR1 is SEHNR and CDR2 FQNEAQ (reference sequence). The CDR3 length is 14 residues. Here the CDR3 DNA reads TGTGCCAGCAGCAACCAGGGGGCTATCGGAAAACTGTTTTTT. Translated, it gives CASSNQGAIGKLFF.

This sequence joins TRBV2 and TRBJ2-7; TRBD2 agrees at 7 bases. The CDR3 runs to 14 residues. Germline-derived CDR1 and CDR2 are SNHLY and FYNNEI. Trimming at V came to 6 bases and at J to 5 bases, leaving 10 bases not matched to a gene. The CDR3 reads CASRKLANINEQYF. CDR3 sequence (DNA): TGTGCCAGCAGGAAACTAGCGAACATCAACGAGCAGTACTTC.

V gene TRBV5-1 combines with J gene TRBJ1-4; no reliable D call. The V and J ends lost 0 bases and 0 bases respectively, with 3 bases between them. CDR1 and CDR2 (germline): SGHRS, YFSETQ. The CDR3 spans 14 residues. The chain's CDR3 is CASSLDPTNEKLFF. For the CDR3, the DNA is TGCGCCAGCAGCTTGGATCCAACTAATGAAAAACTGTTTTTT.